The source of this TCR beta chain is a study of blood T cell repertoires in COVID-19. This CDR3 has 15 residues. Germline-derived CDR1 and CDR2 are MNHEY and SVGAGI. The V segment lost 6 bases and the J segment 4 bases; nucleotides outside the gene matches: 7. Seattle participants joined during active infection and were tracked over time. Assay used: immunoSEQ multiplex PCR; TCRdb lists only in-frame clones, some missing. This sample has around 470,000 clones; about 88% occur once, and the top ten carry approximately 0.9%. Only one count was recorded for this clone. The origin of this receptor is a man aged 18 to 30 with COVID-19, enrolled during active disease. The sequencing sample was made of peripheral blood. The chain joins TRBV6-5 to TRBJ2-2; 8 positions agree with TRBD1. The CDR3 spells CASRSTGASTGELFF. CDR3 coding DNA: TGTGCCAGCAGATCGACAGGGGCCAGCACCGGGGAGCTGTTTTTT.